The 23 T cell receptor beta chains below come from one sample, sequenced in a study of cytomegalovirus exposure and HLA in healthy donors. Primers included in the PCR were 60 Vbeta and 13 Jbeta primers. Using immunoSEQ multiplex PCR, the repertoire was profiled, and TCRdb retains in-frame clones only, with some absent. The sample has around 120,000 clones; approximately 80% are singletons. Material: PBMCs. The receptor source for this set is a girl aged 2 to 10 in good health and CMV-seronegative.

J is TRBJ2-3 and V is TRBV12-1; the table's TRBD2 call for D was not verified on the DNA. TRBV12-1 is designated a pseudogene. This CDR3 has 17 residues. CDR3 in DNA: TGTGCCAGCAGCTTTGGACTAGCGGGGAGATGCACAGATACGCAGTATTTT. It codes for CASSFGLAGRCTDTQYF.

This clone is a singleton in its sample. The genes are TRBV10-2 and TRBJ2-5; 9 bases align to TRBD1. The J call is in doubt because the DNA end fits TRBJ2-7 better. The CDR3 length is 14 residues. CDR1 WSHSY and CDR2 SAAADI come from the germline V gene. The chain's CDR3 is CASSGDRERYEQYF. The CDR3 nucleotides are TGCGCCAGCAGTGGGGACAGGGAGCGCTACGAGCAGTACTTC.

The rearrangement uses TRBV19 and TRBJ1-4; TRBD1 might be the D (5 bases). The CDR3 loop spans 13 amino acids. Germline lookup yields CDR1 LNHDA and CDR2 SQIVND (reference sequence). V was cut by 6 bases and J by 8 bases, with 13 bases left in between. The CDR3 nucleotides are TGTGCCAGTAGCATTCAAACAGGAGAAAAACTGTTTTTT. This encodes CASSIQTGEKLFF.

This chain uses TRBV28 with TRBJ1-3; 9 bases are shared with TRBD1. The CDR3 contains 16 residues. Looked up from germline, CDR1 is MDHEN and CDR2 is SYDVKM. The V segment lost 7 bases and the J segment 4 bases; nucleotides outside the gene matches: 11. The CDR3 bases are TGTGCCAGCACCAACCCCGGACAGGGGATGGGAAACACCATATATTTT. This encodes CASTNPGQGMGNTIYF.

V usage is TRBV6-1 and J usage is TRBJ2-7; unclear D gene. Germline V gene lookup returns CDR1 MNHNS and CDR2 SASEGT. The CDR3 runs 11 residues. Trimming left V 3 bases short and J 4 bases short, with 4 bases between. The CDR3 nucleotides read TGTGCCAGCAGTGACAGGTACGAGCAGTACTTC. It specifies CASSDRYEQYF.

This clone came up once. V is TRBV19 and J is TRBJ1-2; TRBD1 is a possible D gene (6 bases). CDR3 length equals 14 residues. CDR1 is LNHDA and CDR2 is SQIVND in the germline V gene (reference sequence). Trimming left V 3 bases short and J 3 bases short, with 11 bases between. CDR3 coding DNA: TGTGCCAGTAGTATCGCGGCAGGGGACTATGGCTACACCTTC. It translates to CASSIAAGDYGYTF.

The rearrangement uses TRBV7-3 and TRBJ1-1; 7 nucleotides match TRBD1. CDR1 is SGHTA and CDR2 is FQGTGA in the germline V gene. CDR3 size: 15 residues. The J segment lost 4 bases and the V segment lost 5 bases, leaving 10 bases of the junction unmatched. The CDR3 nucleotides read TGTGCCAGCAGCACGACAGGGTCCCCGCCCACTGAAGCTTTCTTT. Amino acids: CASSTTGSPPTEAFF.

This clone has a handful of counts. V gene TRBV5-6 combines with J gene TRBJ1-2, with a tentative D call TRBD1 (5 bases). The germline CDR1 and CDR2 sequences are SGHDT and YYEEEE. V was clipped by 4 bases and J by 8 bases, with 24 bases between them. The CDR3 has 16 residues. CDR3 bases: TGTGCCAGCAGCGGGGCGGGATCTTGGTTCAACTCCGGCTACACCTTC. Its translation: CASSGAGSWFNSGYTF.

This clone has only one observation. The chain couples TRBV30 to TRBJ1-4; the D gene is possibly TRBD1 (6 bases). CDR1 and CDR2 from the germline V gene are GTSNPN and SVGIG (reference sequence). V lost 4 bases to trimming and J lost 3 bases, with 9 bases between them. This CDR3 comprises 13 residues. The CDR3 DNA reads TGTGCCTGGAAGGGGGATGCTAATGAAAAACTGTTTTTT. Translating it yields CAWKGDANEKLFF.

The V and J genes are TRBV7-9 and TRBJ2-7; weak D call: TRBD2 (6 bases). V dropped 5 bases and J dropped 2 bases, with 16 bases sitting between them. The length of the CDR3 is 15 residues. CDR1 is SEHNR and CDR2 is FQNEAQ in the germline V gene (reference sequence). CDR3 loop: CASSTQLADPYEQYF. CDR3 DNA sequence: TGTGCCAGCAGCACCCAATTAGCGGACCCCTACGAGCAGTACTTC.

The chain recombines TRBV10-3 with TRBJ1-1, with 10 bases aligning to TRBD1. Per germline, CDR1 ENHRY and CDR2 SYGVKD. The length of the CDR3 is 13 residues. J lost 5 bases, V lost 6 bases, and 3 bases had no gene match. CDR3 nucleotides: TGTGCCATCAGGACAGGGGGCGGAACTGAAGCTTTCTTT. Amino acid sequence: CAIRTGGGTEAFF.

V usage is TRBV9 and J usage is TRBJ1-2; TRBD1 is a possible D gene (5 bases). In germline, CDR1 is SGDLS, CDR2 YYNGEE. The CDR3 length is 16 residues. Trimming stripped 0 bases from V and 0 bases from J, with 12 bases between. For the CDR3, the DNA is TGTGCCAGCAGCGTAGCTACGACAGACCCTAACTATGGCTACACCTTC. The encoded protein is CASSVATTDPNYGYTF.

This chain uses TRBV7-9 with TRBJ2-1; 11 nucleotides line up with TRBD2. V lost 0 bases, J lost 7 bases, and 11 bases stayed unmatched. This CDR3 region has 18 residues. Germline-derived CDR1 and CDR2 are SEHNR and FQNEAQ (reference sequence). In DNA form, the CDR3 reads TGTGCCAGCAGCTTAGCCGCCAGAGCTAGCGGGAGGAAGAATGAGCAGTTCTTC. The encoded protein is CASSLAARASGRKNEQFF.

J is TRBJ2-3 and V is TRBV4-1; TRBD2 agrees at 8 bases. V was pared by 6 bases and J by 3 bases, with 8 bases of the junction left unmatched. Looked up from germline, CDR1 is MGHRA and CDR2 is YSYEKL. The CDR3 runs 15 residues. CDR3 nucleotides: TGCGCCAGCAGAACCCGGGCGGGGGGAACAGATACGCAGTATTTT. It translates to CASRTRAGGTDTQYF.

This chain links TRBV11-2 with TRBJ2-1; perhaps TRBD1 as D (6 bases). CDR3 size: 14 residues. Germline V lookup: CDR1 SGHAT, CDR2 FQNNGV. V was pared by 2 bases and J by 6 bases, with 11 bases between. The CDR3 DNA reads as TGTGCCAGCAGCTTAATCGTAGGGGGCAATGAGCAGTTCTTC. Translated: CASSLIVGGNEQFF.

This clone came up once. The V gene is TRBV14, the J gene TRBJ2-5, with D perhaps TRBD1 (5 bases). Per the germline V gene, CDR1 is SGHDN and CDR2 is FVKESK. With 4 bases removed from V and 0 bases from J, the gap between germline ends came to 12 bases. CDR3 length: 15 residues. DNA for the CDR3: TGTGCCAGCAGCCTAAAACAGGCGTACCAAGAGACCCAGTACTTC. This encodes CASSLKQAYQETQYF.

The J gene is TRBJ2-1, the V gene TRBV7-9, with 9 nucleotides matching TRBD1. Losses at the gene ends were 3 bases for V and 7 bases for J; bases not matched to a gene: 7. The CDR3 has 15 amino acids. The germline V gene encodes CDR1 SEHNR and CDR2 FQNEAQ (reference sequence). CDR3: CASSFTGGNVNEQFF. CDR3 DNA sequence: TGTGCCAGCAGCTTTACAGGGGGCAACGTTAATGAGCAGTTCTTC.

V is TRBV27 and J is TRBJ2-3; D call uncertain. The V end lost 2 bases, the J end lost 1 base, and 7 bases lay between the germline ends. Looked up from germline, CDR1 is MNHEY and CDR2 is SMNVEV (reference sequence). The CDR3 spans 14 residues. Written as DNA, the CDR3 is TGTGCCAGCAGTTTAGATTCGGGCACAGATACGCAGTATTTT. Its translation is CASSLDSGTDTQYF.

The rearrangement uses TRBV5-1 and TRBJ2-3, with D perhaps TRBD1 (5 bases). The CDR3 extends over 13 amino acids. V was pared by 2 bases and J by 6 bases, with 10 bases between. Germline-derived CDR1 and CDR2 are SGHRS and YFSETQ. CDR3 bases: TGCGCCAGCAGCTTCACACAGGTGGATACGCAGTATTTT. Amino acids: CASSFTQVDTQYF.

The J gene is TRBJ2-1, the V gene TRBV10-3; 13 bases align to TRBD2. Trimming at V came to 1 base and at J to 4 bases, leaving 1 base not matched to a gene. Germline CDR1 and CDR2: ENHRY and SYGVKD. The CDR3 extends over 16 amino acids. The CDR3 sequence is CAISEWTSGSYNEQFF. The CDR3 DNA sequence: TGTGCCATCAGTGAGTGGACTAGCGGGAGTTACAATGAGCAGTTCTTC.

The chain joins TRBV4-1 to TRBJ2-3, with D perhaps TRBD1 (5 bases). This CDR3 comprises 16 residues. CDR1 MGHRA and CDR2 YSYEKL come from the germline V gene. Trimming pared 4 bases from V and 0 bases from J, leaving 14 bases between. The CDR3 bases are TGCGCCAGCAGCCCTAGGCTAGGGGATAGCACAGATACGCAGTATTTT. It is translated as CASSPRLGDSTDTQYF.

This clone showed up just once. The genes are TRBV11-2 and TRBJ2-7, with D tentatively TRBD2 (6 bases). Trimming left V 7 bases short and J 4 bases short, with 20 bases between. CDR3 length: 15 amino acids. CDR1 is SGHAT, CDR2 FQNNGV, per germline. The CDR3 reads CASTLNPGGAYEQYF. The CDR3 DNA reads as TGTGCCAGCACCCTAAACCCCGGGGGTGCGTACGAGCAGTACTTC.

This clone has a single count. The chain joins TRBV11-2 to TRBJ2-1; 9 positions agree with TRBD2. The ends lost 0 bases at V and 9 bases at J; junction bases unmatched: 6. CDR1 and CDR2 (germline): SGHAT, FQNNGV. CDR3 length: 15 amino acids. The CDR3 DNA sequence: TGTGCCAGCAGCTTAGAATGGCGGGAGGGTGCTGAGCAGTTCTTC. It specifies CASSLEWREGAEQFF.